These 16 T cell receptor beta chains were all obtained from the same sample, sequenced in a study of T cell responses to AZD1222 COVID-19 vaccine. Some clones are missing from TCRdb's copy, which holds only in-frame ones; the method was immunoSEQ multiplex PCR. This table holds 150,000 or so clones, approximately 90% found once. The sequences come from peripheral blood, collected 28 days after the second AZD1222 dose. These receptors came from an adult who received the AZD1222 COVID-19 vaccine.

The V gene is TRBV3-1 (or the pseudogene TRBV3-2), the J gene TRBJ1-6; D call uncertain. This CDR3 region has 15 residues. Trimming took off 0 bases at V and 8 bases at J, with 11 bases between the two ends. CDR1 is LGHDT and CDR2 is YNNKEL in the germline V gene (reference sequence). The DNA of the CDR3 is TGTGCCAGCAGCCAAGATCTGGGATGGGATTCACCCCTCCACTTT. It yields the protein CASSQDLGWDSPLHF.

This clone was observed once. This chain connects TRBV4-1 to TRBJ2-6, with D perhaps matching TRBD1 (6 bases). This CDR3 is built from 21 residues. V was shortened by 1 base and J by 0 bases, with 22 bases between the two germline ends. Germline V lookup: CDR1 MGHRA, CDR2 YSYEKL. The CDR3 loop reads CASSQAPGHDKVSSGANVLTF. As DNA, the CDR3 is TGCGCCAGCAGCCAAGCTCCGGGACACGATAAAGTGAGCTCTGGGGCCAACGTCCTGACTTTC.

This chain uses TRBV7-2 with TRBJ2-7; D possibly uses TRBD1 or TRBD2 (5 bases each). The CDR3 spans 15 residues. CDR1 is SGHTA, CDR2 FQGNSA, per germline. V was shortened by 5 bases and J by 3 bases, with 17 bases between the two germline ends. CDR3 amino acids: CASSPGAGFFYEQYF. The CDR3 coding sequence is TGTGCCAGCAGCCCCGGGGCAGGGTTTTTCTACGAGCAGTACTTC. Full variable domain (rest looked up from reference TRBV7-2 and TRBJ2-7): GAGVSQSPSNKVTEKGKDVELRCDPISGHTALYWYRQSLGQGLEFLIYFQGNSAPDKSGLPSDRFSAERTGGSVSTLTIQRTQQEDSAVYLCASSPGAGFFYEQYFGPGTRLTVT.

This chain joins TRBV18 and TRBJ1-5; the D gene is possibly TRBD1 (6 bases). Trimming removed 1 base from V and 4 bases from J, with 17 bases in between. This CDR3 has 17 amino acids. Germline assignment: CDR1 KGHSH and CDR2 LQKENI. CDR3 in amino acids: CASSPRMLTGRNQPQHF. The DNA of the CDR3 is TGTGCCAGCTCACCACGGATGTTGACAGGCCGAAATCAGCCCCAGCATTTT.

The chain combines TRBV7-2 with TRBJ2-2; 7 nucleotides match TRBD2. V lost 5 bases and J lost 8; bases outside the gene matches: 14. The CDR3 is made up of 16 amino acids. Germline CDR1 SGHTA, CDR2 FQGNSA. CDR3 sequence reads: CASSPERLAGRGELFF. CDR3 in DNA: TGTGCCAGCAGCCCCGAAAGACTAGCTGGCCGTGGGGAGCTGTTTTTT. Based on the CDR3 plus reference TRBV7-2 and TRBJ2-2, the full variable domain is GAGVSQSPSNKVTEKGKDVELRCDPISGHTALYWYRQSLGQGLEFLIYFQGNSAPDKSGLPSDRFSAERTGGSVSTLTIQRTQQEDSAVYLCASSPERLAGRGELFFGEGSRLTVL.

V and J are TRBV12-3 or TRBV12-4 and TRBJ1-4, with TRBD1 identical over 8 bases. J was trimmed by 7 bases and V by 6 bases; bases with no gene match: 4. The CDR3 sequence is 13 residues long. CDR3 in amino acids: CASSEDRGEKLFF. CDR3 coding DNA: TGTGCCAGCAGCGAAGACAGGGGTGAAAAACTGTTTTTT.

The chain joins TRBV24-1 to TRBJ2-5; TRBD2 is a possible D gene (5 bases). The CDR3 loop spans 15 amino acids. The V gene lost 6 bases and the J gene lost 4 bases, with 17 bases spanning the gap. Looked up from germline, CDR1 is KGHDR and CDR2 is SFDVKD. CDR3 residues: CATSPGHLGGETQYF. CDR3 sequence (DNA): TGTGCCACCAGTCCGGGCCATCTAGGAGGAGAGACCCAGTACTTC.

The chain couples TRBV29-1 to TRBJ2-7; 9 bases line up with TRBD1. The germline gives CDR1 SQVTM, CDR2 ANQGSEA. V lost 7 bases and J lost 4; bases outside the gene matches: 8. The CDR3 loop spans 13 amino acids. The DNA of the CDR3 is TGCAGCGCCCGGACAGGGGATAATTACGAGCAGTACTTC. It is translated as CSARTGDNYEQYF.

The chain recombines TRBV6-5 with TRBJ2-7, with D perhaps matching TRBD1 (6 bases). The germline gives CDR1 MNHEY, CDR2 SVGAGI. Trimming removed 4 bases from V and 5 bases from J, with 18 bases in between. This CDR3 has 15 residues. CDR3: CASSFSLTGANEQYF. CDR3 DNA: TGTGCCAGCAGTTTTTCCCTGACAGGTGCCAACGAGCAGTACTTC.

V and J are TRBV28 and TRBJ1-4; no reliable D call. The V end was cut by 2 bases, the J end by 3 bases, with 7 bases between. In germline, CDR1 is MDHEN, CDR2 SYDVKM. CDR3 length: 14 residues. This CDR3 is CASSLRTPNEKLFF. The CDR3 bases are TGTGCCAGCAGTTTAAGAACACCTAATGAAAAACTGTTTTTT.

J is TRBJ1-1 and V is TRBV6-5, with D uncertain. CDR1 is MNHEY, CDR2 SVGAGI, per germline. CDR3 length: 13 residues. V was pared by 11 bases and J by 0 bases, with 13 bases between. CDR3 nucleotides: TGTGCCGCCGGACGGACGGTGAACACTGAAGCTTTCTTT. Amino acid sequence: CAAGRTVNTEAFF.

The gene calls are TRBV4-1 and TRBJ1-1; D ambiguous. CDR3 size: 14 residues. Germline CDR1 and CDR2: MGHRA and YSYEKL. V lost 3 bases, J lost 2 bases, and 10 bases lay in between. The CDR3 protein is CASSHRFSNTEAFF. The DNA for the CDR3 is TGCGCCAGCAGCCACCGGTTCAGTAACACTGAAGCTTTCTTT.

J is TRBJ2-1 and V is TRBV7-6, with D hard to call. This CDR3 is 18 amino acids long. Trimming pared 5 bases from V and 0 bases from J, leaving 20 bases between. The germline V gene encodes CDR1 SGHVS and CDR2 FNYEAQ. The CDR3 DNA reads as TGTGCCAGCAGCCCTCAAGGCACAGCGTCTAGCTCCTACAATGAGCAGTTCTTC. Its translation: CASSPQGTASSSYNEQFF.

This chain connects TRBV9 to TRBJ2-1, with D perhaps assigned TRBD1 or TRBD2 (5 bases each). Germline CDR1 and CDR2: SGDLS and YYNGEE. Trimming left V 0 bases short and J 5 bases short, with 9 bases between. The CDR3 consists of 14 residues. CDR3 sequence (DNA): TGTGCCAGCAGCGTAGGGGACCAGCACAATGAGCAGTTCTTC. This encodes CASSVGDQHNEQFF.

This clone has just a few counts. The CDR3 nucleotides are TGTGCCAGCAGCTACGACAGGTCGAGCTATAATTCACCCCTCCACTTT. This translates into CASSYDRSSYNSPLHF. The chain uses TRBV7-3 and TRBJ1-6; possible D gene TRBD1, 6 bases. Germline-derived CDR1 and CDR2 are SGHTA and FQGTGA. The CDR3 spans 16 residues. Trimming removed 4 bases from V and 3 bases from J, with 13 bases in between.

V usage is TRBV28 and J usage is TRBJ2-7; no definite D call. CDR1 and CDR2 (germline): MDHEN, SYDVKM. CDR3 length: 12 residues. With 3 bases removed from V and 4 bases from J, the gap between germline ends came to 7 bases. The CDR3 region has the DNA TGTGCCAGCAGTTTGGTGGGGTACGAGCAGTACTTC. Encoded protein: CASSLVGYEQYF.